This TCR beta chain was sequenced for a study of CD8 T cells in ankylosing spondylitis (dated by TCRdb to about 2017). Concerning the study at large: To find TCR variants linked to disease, the study profiled T cell receptor beta repertoires in ankylosing spondylitis patients and healthy donors. In total, the full study cohort was made up of some 100 healthy donors and more than 20 ankylosing spondylitis patients. Samples of peripheral blood were taken, and for ankylosing spondylitis patients, synovial fluid was collected as well. The research as a whole found: The disease-linked clones had a CD8+ phenotype and were found at relatively low frequencies in peripheral blood. The disease-linked clones were reported to be significantly enriched in matched synovial fluid samples from ankylosing spondylitis patients. Blood from ankylosing spondylitis patients appeared to be characterized by a TCR beta motif made up of under ten highly homologous amino acid variants. Some TCR beta motif variants had previously been reported in synovial fluid and blood of reactive arthritis patients, which suggested common disease-initiation mechanisms.

The sequencer was an Illumina HiSeq 2500. Quantitative 5'-RACE with molecular barcodes was the method used to prepare the TCR beta libraries. In the source study's methods: A new computational method based on a probabilistic model of VDJ rearrangement was used to identify disease-linked TCR variants. Through fastp at Q25 and MiXCR, TCRdb rebuilt clones from the public reads, retaining in-frame beta chains. All rows with the same CDR3 protein become a single entry with the most common DNA and genes. These V and J calls originate from TCRdb's pipeline instead of the authors' own analysis. Within this sample are about 160,000 distinct CDR3 sequences, with around 17% of them counted one time only. 7.8% of the sample goes to the ten largest clones. Taken from cysteine to phenylalanine, the CDR3 has 14 residues. Kept here is only the CDR3 DNA, which spans 42 bases and is read in frame from base 1. The germline V gene specifies MDHEN as CDR1 and SYDVKM as CDR2. At the junction V is shortened by 10 bases and J by 6 bases, with 18 bases in between.

With respect to this clonotype: What antigen it recognizes has not been identified. Per-base qualities were not stored, and no clone one base away is much larger.

This clonotype originated in a male donor with ankylosing spondylitis or in good health (not recorded which). The rearranged segments are TRBV28 and TRBJ2-2, with TRBD2 as a weak D call on 6 bases. Material for sequencing was blood, either unsorted or a sorted T cell fraction (not recorded which). The DNA reads as follows: TGTGCCACCCCTGGGGGGAGTGGTCCCGGGGAGCTGTTTTTT. Its product reads: CATPGGSGPGELFF.